Sequencing of this T cell receptor (beta chain) was carried out in a study of blood T cell repertoires in COVID-19. Looking at the study overall: Material from acute and convalescent COVID-19 was sourced from the United States, Italy and Spain.

Germline values: CDR1 SGHRS, CDR2 YFSETQ. The CDR3 runs to 16 residues. J was trimmed by 7 bases and V by 0 bases; bases with no gene match: 7. This table comes from immunoSEQ multiplex PCR, and its TCRdb copy is limited to in-frame clones, with some not included. Of about 210,000 clones in the sample, under 90% were seen once. Material for sequencing was peripheral blood. The source of this sequence is a woman aged 80 or over with COVID-19, enrolled during active disease. The chain links TRBV5-1 to TRBJ2-1, with TRBD1 matching 10 bases. The CDR3 region is CASSLGGTGDLNEQFF. The CDR3 DNA reads TGCGCCAGCAGCTTGGGAGGGACAGGGGATTTAAATGAGCAGTTCTTC.